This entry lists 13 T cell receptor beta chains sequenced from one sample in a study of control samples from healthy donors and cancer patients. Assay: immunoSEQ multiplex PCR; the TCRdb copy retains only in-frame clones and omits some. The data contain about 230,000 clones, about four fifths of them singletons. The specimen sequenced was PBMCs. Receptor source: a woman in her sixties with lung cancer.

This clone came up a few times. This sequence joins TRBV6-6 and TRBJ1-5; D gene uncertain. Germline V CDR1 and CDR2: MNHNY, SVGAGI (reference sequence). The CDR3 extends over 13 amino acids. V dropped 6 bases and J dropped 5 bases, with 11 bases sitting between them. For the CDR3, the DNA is TGTGCCAGCAGGCCGAGACTTGATCAGCCCCAGCATTTT. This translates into CASRPRLDQPQHF.

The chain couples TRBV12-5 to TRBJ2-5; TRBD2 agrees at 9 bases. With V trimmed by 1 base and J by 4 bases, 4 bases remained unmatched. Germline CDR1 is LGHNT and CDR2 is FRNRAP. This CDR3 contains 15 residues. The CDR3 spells CASGLGLAARETQYF. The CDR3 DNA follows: TGTGCTAGTGGTTTGGGACTAGCGGCTCGAGAGACCCAGTACTTC.

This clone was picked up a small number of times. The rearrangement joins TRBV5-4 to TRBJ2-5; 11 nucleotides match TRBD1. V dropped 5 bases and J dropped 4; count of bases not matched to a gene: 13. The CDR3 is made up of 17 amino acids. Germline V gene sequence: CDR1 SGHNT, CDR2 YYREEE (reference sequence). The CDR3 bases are TGTGCCAGCAGTCTGGCCCGGGACAGGGGGAGGGCAGAGACCCAGTACTTC. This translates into CASSLARDRGRAETQYF. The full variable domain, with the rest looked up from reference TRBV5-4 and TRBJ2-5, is ETGVTQSPTHLIKTRGQQVTLRCSSQSGHNTVSWYQQALGQGPQFIFQYYREEENGRGNFPPRFSGLQFPNYSSELNVNALELDDSALYLCASSLARDRGRAETQYFGPGTRLLVL.

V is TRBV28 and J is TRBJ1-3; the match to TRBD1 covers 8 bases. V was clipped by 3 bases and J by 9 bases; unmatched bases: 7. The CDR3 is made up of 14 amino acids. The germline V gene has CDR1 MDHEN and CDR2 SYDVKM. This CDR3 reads CASSFSGTGGTIYF. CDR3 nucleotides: TGTGCCAGCAGTTTTTCCGGGACAGGAGGCACCATATATTTT.

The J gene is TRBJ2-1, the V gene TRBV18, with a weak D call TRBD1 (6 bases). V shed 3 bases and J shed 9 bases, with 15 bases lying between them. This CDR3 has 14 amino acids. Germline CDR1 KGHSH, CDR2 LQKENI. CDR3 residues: CASSPGTPTPEQFF. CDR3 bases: TGTGCCAGCTCACCGGGGACACCCACCCCTGAGCAGTTCTTC.

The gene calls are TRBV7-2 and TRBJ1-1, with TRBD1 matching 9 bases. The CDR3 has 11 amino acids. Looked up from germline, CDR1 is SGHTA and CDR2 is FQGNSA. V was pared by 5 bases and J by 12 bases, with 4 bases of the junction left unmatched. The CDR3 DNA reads TGTGCCAGCAGCCAAGGACAGGGGACTTTCTTT. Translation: CASSQGQGTFF.

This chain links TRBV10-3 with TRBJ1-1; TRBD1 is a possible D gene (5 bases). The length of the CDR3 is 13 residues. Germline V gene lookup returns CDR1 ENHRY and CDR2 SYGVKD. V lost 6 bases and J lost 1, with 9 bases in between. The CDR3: CAIRGRENTEAFF. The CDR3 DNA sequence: TGTGCCATCAGGGGACGGGAGAACACTGAAGCTTTCTTT.

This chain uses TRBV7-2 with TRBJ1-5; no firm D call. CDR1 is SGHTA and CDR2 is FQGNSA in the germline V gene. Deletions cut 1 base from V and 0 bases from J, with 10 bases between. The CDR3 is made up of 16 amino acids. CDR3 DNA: TGTGCCAGCAGCTTAGACCGCACTCCTAGCAATCAGCCCCAGCATTTT. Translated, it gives CASSLDRTPSNQPQHF.

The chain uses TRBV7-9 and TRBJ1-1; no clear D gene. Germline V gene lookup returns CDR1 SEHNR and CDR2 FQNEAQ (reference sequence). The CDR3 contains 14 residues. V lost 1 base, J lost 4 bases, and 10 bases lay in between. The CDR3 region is CASSLVAGPTEAFF. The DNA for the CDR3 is TGTGCCAGCAGCTTAGTCGCCGGTCCCACTGAAGCTTTCTTT.

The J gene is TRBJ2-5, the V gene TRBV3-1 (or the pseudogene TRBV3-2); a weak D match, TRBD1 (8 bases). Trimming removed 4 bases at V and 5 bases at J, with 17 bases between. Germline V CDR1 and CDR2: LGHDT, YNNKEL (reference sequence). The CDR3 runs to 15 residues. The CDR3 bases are TGTGCCAGCAGCCTACAAAAACAGGGGGGGGAGACCCAGTACTTC. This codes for CASSLQKQGGETQYF.

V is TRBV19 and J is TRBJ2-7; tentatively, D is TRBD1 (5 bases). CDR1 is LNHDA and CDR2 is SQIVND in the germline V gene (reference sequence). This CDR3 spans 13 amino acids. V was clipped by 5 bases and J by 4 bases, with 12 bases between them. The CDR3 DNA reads TGTGCCAGTAGTTGGCAGGGCGGATACGAGCAGTACTTC. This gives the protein CASSWQGGYEQYF.

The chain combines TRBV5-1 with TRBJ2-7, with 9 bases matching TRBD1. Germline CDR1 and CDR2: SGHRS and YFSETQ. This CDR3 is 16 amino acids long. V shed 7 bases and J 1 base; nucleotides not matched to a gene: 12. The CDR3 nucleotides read TGCGCCAGCGGAGGATCGACAGGGGGTGATTCCTACGAGCAGTACTTC. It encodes CASGGSTGGDSYEQYF. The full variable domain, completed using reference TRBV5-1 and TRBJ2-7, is KAGVTQTPRYLIKTRGQQVTLSCSPISGHRSVSWYQQTPGQGLQFLFEYFSETQRNKGNFPGRFSGRQFSNSRSEMNVSTLELGDSALYLCASGGSTGGDSYEQYFGPGTRLTVT.

The chain's CDR3 is CASSVNVNEKLFF. The CDR3 DNA reads TGTGCCAGCAGTGTTAATGTTAATGAAAAACTGTTTTTT. J is TRBJ1-4 and V is TRBV2; D not certain. V was trimmed by 4 bases and J by 4 bases, leaving 7 bases between them. Germline CDR1 reads SNHLY; CDR2 reads FYNNEI. CDR3 size: 13 residues.